This TCR beta chain originates from a study of blood T cell repertoires in COVID-19. Study at large: The cDNA or gDNA used as material had been derived from T cells, B-cell-depleted T cells, or PBMCs.

Study members were between roughly 18 and 90 years old and lived in 20 to 30 US regions. Participant-given clinical history determined each cohort assignment. The CDR3 totals 17 residues. Trimming at V came to 4 bases and at J to 3 bases, leaving 14 bases not matched to a gene. Germline CDR1 and CDR2: MDHEN and SYDVKM. The authors' processing: How many nucleated cells were present was estimated from reference gene primer amplification. Sequencing used immunoSEQ multiplex PCR; TCRdb keeps in-frame clones, though not all of them. That table gives V, J and clone size, and the DNA gave D and trimming. Found here are approximately 250,000 clones, approximately 88% of them singletons; the top ten hold 0.95% to 1.5%.

The chain recombines TRBV28 with TRBJ1-2; 7 positions agree with TRBD1. The TCR was taken from a woman between 40 and 50 years old with acute COVID-19. Sequenced: PBMCs or T cells enriched from blood (not recorded which). The CDR3 sequence: CASSSLFPGQSYYGYTF. In DNA, the CDR3 is TGTGCCAGCAGTTCGCTTTTTCCGGGACAGTCCTACTATGGCTACACCTTC.